This record covers a single TCR beta chain. The antigen remains unidentified. These data belong to a study of T-cell reconstitution after alpha-beta-depleted transplantation in children. Study-wide points: Surviving recipient T cells and thymic progenitors accounted for the high day-60 TCRbeta diversity observed in some patients. T-cell counts and diversity were attributed mostly to newly produced T cells one year after transplant.

Unique molecular identifiers were incorporated when the TCRbeta library was constructed. MiXCR, applied by TCRdb to the PCR reads, yields one record per CDR3 protein. The table records more than 500,000 distinct CDR3 sequences, approximately 10% of them present only once. Germline-derived CDR1 and CDR2 are SGHAT and FQDESV (reference sequence). The CDR3 runs 15 residues. V dropped 4 bases and J dropped 5; count of bases not matched to a gene: 6. The TCR comes from a female patient aged 2-10 years who had a stem cell transplant for aplastic anemia, so the T cells may come from the graft donor. The chain joins TRBV11-1 to TRBJ2-7; TRBD2 aligns across 12 bases. Sample: PBMCs, mostly from graft donor cells, taken 180 days after TCRalphabeta/CD19-depleted stem cell transplant. CDR3 DNA: TGTGCCAGCAGCTCGACTAGCGGGAGTAGCAACGAGCAGTACTTC. Protein sequence: CASSSTSGSSNEQYF.